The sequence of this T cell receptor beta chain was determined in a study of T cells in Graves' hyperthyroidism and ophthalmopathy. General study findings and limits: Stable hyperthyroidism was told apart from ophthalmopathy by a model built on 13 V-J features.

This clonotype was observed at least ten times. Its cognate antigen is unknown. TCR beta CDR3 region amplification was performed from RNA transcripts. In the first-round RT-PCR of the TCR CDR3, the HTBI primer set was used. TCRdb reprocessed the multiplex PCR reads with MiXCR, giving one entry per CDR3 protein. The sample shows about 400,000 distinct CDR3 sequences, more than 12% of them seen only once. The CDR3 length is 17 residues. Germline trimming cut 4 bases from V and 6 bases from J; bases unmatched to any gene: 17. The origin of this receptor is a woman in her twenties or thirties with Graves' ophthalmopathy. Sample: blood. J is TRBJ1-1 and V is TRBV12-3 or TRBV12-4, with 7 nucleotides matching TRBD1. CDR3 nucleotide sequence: TGTGCCAGCAGTTCCAATGACCTGGGTCAGGGGGGCCCTGAAGCTTTCTTT. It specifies CASSSNDLGQGGPEAFF.